One sample yielded the 22 T cell receptor beta chains listed below, sequenced in a study of human T cells and chemical hapten exposure (dated by TCRdb to the early 2020s). This specimen's time point label, per the study, means: pre-sensitization, week 0. The treatment or condition label on this specimen signifies: therapeutic diphenylcyclopropenone sensitization with weekly scalp DPC. The library was produced with RACE. These reads were obtained on a NextSeq 500. TCRdb's own reprocessing of the public reads used fastp at Q25 and MiXCR and kept productive beta chains. CDR3 protein sequences are deduplicated, and each keeps its most common genes and DNA. The sample yields under 200,000 distinct CDR3 sequences; almost 30% were counted once. Of the sample, roughly 3% is held by the ten largest clones. The material was whole blood, obtained in connection with sensitization to the hapten diphenylcyclopropenone (DPC). Receptors were obtained from a young woman with alopecia areata. Some clones in this sample may be carry-over from other donors' samples.

This sequence joins TRBV6-1 and TRBJ1-2; D remains ambiguous. Trimming removed 7 bases from V and 4 bases from J, with 7 bases in between. The germline V gene has CDR1 MNHNS and CDR2 SASEGT. This CDR3 spans 11 amino acids. In nucleotides, the CDR3 is TGTGCCAGCACGCGTTTCTATGGCTACACCTTC. Amino acid sequence: CASTRFYGYTF.

This clonotype came up a few times. The chain recombines TRBV3-1 with TRBJ2-1, with D possibly TRBD2 on 6 matching bases. Germline values: CDR1 LGHDT, CDR2 YNNKEL (reference sequence). V dropped 1 base and J dropped 8 bases, with 12 bases sitting between them. This CDR3 spans 14 amino acids. The CDR3 region is CASSQVPGEYEQFF. For the CDR3, the DNA is TGTGCCAGCAGCCAAGTCCCGGGGGAGTATGAGCAGTTCTTC.

The chain combines TRBV7-2 with TRBJ1-1; no definite D call. V was shortened by 5 bases and J by 1 base, with 20 bases between the two germline ends. CDR1 and CDR2 from the germline V gene are SGHTA and FQGNSA. The CDR3 totals 17 residues. CDR3 DNA: TGTGCCAGCAGCACCCCCCATGTTTCGGTTCGGAACACTGAAGCTTTCTTT. It encodes CASSTPHVSVRNTEAFF. Using reference TRBV7-2 and TRBJ1-1 for the parts outside the CDR3, the full variable domain is GAGVSQSPSNKVTEKGKDVELRCDPISGHTALYWYRQSLGQGLEFLIYFQGNSAPDKSGLPSDRFSAERTGGSVSTLTIQRTQQEDSAVYLCASSTPHVSVRNTEAFFGQGTRLTVV.

The chain links TRBV7-8 to TRBJ2-2, with D maybe TRBD1 (6 bases). The CDR3 totals 14 residues. V gave up 8 bases and J gave up 0 bases, with 10 bases separating them. Germline CDR1 SGHVS, CDR2 FQNEAQ. CDR3 region: CASRDIPNTGELFF. The CDR3 region has the DNA TGTGCCAGCCGGGACATCCCGAACACCGGGGAGCTGTTTTTT.

Here the CDR3 reads CASSGGWLDEQYF. The CDR3 DNA reads TGCGCCAGCAGCGGCGGGTGGTTGGACGAGCAGTACTTC. The V and J genes are TRBV10-1 and TRBJ2-7, with D possibly TRBD2 on 5 matching bases. Per germline, CDR1 WNHNN and CDR2 SYGVQD (reference sequence). The CDR3 has 13 residues. Trimming left V 6 bases short and J 5 bases short, with 14 bases between.

As regards this clonotype: Because the CDR3 is missing its conserved closing phenylalanine or tryptophan, this is likely a read error. The chain joins TRBV12-3 or TRBV12-4 to TRBJ2-4; perhaps TRBD2 as D (6 bases). This CDR3 has 18 amino acids. The germline V and J ends were trimmed by 1 base and 3 bases, with 19 bases remaining between them. This CDR3 is CASSLGGGGSTVKNIQYL. Written as DNA, the CDR3 is TGTGCCAGCAGTTTAGGCGGTGGAGGGAGTACCGTCAAAAACATTCAGTACCTC.

This clonotype was found a few times. The chain employs TRBV6-2 or TRBV6-3 and TRBJ1-4; weak D call: TRBD1 (5 bases). The CDR3 covers 15 residues. With 10 bases removed from V and 0 bases from J, the gap between germline ends came to 15 bases. The germline V gene has CDR1 MNHEY and CDR2 SVGEGT. The CDR3 reads CATKAQGATNEKLFF. CDR3 nucleotides: TGTGCCACGAAGGCGCAGGGAGCAACTAATGAAAAACTGTTTTTT.

This clonotype was counted only a few times. The chain carries TRBV6-4 and TRBJ2-3; D tentatively fits TRBD1 or TRBD2 (6 bases each). The length of the CDR3 is 15 residues. The germline V gene has CDR1 MRHNA and CDR2 SNTAGT. Deletions cut 3 bases from V and 6 bases from J, with 16 bases between. The CDR3 here is CASSETGAQGDTQYF. Here the CDR3 DNA reads TGTGCCAGCAGTGAGACGGGGGCGCAAGGGGATACGCAGTATTTT.

The chain couples TRBV7-2 to TRBJ2-2; D gene ambiguous. Germline CDR1 and CDR2: SGHTA and FQGNSA. The CDR3 covers 14 residues. V dropped 6 bases and J dropped 7 bases, with 15 bases sitting between them. CDR3 protein: CASSSRPSHGELFF. The CDR3 nucleotides read TGTGCCAGCAGTTCCAGGCCATCGCACGGGGAGCTGTTTTTT.

The gene calls are TRBV28 and TRBJ1-2; 8 bases match TRBD1. V shed 5 bases and J 7 bases; nucleotides not matched to a gene: 9. CDR3 length: 14 amino acids. Germline V gene sequence: CDR1 MDHEN, CDR2 SYDVKM. In nucleotides, the CDR3 is TGTGCCAGCAGTCTAGACAGGGGAATTGGTGGCTACACCTTC. Its translation is CASSLDRGIGGYTF.

The chain is built from TRBV7-9 and TRBJ1-1; TRBD1 is a possible D gene (5 bases). The CDR3 is 13 residues long. V dropped 5 bases and J dropped 6 bases, with 13 bases sitting between them. Germline V CDR1 and CDR2: SEHNR, FQNEAQ (reference sequence). DNA of the CDR3: TGTGCCAGCAGCACAGGAGGGAAGCCTGAAGCTTTCTTT. Its protein product is CASSTGGKPEAFF.

This clonotype was seen repeatedly, ten times or more. The chain uses TRBV7-9 and TRBJ2-2; D is ambiguous. The CDR3 covers 16 residues. Trimming took off 11 bases at V and 6 bases at J, with 25 bases between the two ends. Germline V CDR1 and CDR2: SEHNR, FQNEAQ (reference sequence). This CDR3 is CAGARRARDLSGELFF. CDR3 DNA sequence: TGTGCCGGTGCAAGACGGGCTCGAGATTTGTCCGGGGAGCTGTTTTTT.

This rearrangement joins TRBV14 to TRBJ2-2, with D possibly matching TRBD1 (5 bases). Germline V CDR1 and CDR2: SGHDN, FVKESK. The V and J ends lost 4 bases and 4 bases respectively, with 16 bases between them. The CDR3 length is 16 residues. CDR3 protein: CASSRLGRSITGELFF. CDR3 bases: TGTGCCAGCAGCCGGTTGGGGCGCAGTATCACCGGGGAGCTGTTTTTT.

V and J are TRBV20-1 and TRBJ1-1, with D perhaps TRBD1 (5 bases). This CDR3 is built from 13 residues. V was pared by 3 bases and J by 4 bases, with 12 bases between. Germline V gene sequence: CDR1 DFQATT, CDR2 SNEGSKA (reference sequence). The CDR3 reads CSASPGRPTEAFF. CDR3 in DNA: TGCAGTGCTAGCCCAGGGAGGCCCACTGAAGCTTTCTTT.

As concerns this clonotype: The junction departs from the called germline gene at one end, perhaps through a read error. J is TRBJ1-5 and V is TRBV28, with D perhaps matching TRBD1 (6 bases). The CDR3 contains 12 residues. CDR1 is MDHEN, CDR2 SYDVKM, per germline. In DNA form, the CDR3 reads TGTGCCAGCACTTTACAGGGTCAGGCCCAGCATTTT. Residues: CASTLQGQAQHF.

The V and J genes are TRBV28 and TRBJ1-4, with 7 nucleotides matching TRBD1. This CDR3 is 15 amino acids long. The V gene end was trimmed by 6 bases and the J gene end by 4 bases; junction bases not matched to a gene: 8. Germline CDR1 and CDR2: MDHEN and SYDVKM. CDR3 sequence reads: CASSPGGTDNEKLFF. The CDR3 nucleotides read TGTGCCAGCAGCCCAGGGGGGACGGATAATGAAAAACTGTTTTTT.

This clonotype was counted at least ten times. The chain combines TRBV5-1 with TRBJ2-2; no reliable D call. CDR3 length equals 14 residues. Germline V gene data show CDR1 as SGHRS and CDR2 as YFSETQ. Deletions cut 4 bases from V and 4 bases from J, with 11 bases between. DNA of the CDR3: TGCGCCAGCAGCCCGCGGACGGTCACCGGGGAGCTGTTTTTT. Its translation: CASSPRTVTGELFF.

This clonotype was seen more than once but under ten times. The rearrangement joins TRBV4-1 to TRBJ2-4, with unresolved D. Looked up from germline, CDR1 is MGHRA and CDR2 is YSYEKL. Deletions cut 4 bases from V and 8 bases from J, with 21 bases between. The CDR3 totals 16 residues. CDR3 amino acids: CASSPLPGRSSDIQYF. The CDR3 DNA reads TGCGCCAGCAGCCCGTTACCGGGTCGGTCATCGGACATTCAGTACTTC.

V and J are TRBV5-1 and TRBJ2-1; maybe TRBD2 (5 bases). V dropped 5 bases and J dropped 4 bases, with 13 bases sitting between them. The CDR3 has 14 amino acids. Germline V gene sequence: CDR1 SGHRS, CDR2 YFSETQ. As DNA, the CDR3 is TGCGCCAGCAGTGGGTCTAGCACGTACAATGAGCAGTTCTTC. Translating gives CASSGSSTYNEQFF. The whole variable domain, remainder taken from reference TRBV5-1 and TRBJ2-1, is KAGVTQTPRYLIKTRGQQVTLSCSPISGHRSVSWYQQTPGQGLQFLFEYFSETQRNKGNFPGRFSGRQFSNSRSEMNVSTLELGDSALYLCASSGSSTYNEQFFGPGTRLTVL.

This clonotype came up a few times. The chain uses TRBV20-1 and TRBJ2-1, with 11 bases aligning to TRBD2. The germline V gene encodes CDR1 DFQATT and CDR2 SNEGSKA (reference sequence). V lost 3 bases to trimming and J lost 2 bases; unmatched junction nucleotides: 3. The CDR3 is 15 residues long. For the CDR3, the DNA is TGCAGTGCTAGTCTAGCGGGAGGCCCCTACAATGAGCAGTTCTTC. As protein: CSASLAGGPYNEQFF.

V and J are TRBV20-1 and TRBJ1-1; TRBD1 is a possible D gene (6 bases). This CDR3 region has 13 residues. CDR1 is DFQATT, CDR2 SNEGSKA, per germline (reference sequence). Deletions cut 1 base from V and 4 bases from J, with 10 bases between. CDR3 residues: CSARALGGTEAFF. In DNA form, the CDR3 reads TGCAGTGCTAGAGCCCTAGGGGGCACTGAAGCTTTCTTT.

This clonotype appeared many times. The rearrangement uses TRBV7-6 and TRBJ2-7; 12 bases agree with TRBD2. The germline CDR1 and CDR2 sequences are SGHVS and FNYEAQ. The CDR3 is 16 residues long. After removal of 3 bases from V and 3 bases from J, the junction contained 6 bases not matched to a gene. CDR3 coding DNA: TGTGCCAGCAGCTTGGGCCTACTAGCGGGAGGCTACGAGCAGTACTTC. This sequence encodes CASSLGLLAGGYEQYF.